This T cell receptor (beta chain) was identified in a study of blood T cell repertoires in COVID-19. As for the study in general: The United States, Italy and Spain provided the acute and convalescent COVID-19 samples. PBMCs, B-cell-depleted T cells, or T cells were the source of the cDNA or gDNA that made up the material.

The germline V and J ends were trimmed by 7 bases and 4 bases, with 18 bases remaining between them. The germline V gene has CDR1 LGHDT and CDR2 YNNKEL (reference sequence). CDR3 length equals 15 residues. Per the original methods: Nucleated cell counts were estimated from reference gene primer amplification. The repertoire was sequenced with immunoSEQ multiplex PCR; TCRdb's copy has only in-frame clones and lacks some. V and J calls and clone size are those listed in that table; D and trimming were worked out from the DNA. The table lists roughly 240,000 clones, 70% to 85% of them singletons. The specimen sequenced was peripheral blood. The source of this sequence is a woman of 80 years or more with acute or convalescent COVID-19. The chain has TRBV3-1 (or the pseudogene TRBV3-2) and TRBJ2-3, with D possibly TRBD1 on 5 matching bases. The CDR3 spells CASTLWGRLPDTQYF. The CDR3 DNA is TGTGCCAGCACCCTTTGGGGCAGGCTCCCAGATACGCAGTATTTT.